The rows below give T cell receptor beta chains drawn from one sample of a study of tumor and adjacent non-tumor tissue in lung cancer. TCRdb reanalysed the multiplex PCR reads using MiXCR and keeps one entry per CDR3 protein. The sample carries 71,000 or so distinct CDR3 sequences, roughly 80% recorded once. The sample consisted of lung tumor tissue. All receptors derive from a woman in her fifties or sixties with non-small cell lung cancer. The CDR3 runs from the conserved cysteine through the conserved F or W. D genes are given only for firm matches. Rows give clone size only sometimes, using once, few, many, or a class for an expanded clone.

D: NA
size: NA
J: TRBJ2-1
V: TRBV6-1
CDR3: CASKSLRGSFLDEQFF

D: TRBD2
size: NA
J: TRBJ2-7
V: TRBV7-8
CDR3: CASSQIGGEAPCEQYF

D: NA
size: NA
J: TRBJ2-3
V: TRBV20-1
CDR3: CSALRDSYTDTQYF

D: NA
size: NA
J: TRBJ1-5
V: TRBV4-1
CDR3: CASSQNLEYRNQPQHF

D: NA
size: NA
J: TRBJ2-1
V: TRBV11-2
CDR3: CASTPEGEGSSYNELFF

D: NA
size: NA
J: TRBJ2-7
V: TRBV11-2
CDR3: CASCLSPSPSYEQYF

D: TRBD1
size: NA
J: TRBJ2-2
V: TRBV6-2/TRBV6-3
CDR3: CPSRQPRQGASGELFF

D: NA
size: many
J: TRBJ2-1
V: TRBV4-1
CDR3: CASSQDQMGFRNEQSF

D: NA
size: NA
J: TRBJ2-7
V: TRBV6-5
CDR3: CASSSPRDSSYDQYF

D: TRBD2
size: NA
J: TRBJ2-5
V: TRBV20-1
CDR3: CSAHPGGGRQETQYF

D: NA
size: many
J: TRBJ1-4
V: TRBV4-2
CDR3: CASSQDWDLNEKLFF

D: NA
size: NA
J: TRBJ1-5
V: TRBV10-2
CDR3: CTSNNLQGQGGANQPQHF

D: NA
size: few
J: TRBJ2-1
V: TRBV19
CDR3: CASKKDTIYNEQFF

D: NA
size: NA
J: TRBJ2-5
V: TRBV6-2/TRBV6-3
CDR3: CASRVARATQHF

D: NA
size: NA
J: TRBJ1-2
V: TRBV28
CDR3: CASPSQANYGYTF

D: NA
size: NA
J: TRBJ2-1
V: TRBV29-1
CDR3: CCVVGITYNDQFF

D: NA
size: NA
J: TRBJ2-1
V: TRBV5-1
CDR3: CASSLANQVLSNEQFF

D: NA
size: NA
J: TRBJ2-3
V: TRBV4-1
CDR3: CASSRDRVGVIDTQYF

D: TRBD1
size: NA
J: TRBJ2-5
V: TRBV29-1
CDR3: CNIRDRGAGVTQYF

D: NA
size: NA
J: TRBJ1-1
V: TRBV20-1
CDR3: CSVRVRGHPDTEAFF

D: NA
size: NA
J: TRBJ1-1
V: TRBV20-1
CDR3: CSTRDPTSAGGRTEAFF

D: NA
size: NA
J: TRBJ2-2
V: TRBV5-1
CDR3: CASSPYPGSNSGELFF

D: NA
size: NA
J: TRBJ1-1
V: TRBV6-6
CDR3: CVSTYSSEVAEAFF

D: NA
size: NA
J: TRBJ1-5
V: TRBV6-2/TRBV6-3
CDR3: CASAKRTRNQPQHF

D: NA
size: many
J: TRBJ2-4
V: TRBV28
CDR3: CAGLDSIKNIQYF

D: TRBD2
size: NA
J: TRBJ2-5
V: TRBV29-1
CDR3: CSVVVNSGRFVWTQYF

D: NA
size: NA
J: TRBJ2-4
V: TRBV11-1
CDR3: CASSRDAGTSGYIQYF

D: NA
size: NA
J: TRBJ2-1
V: TRBV29-1
CDR3: CSVRRSNEQFF

D: NA
size: NA
J: TRBJ2-6
V: TRBV6-2/TRBV6-3
CDR3: CASCYSTSGANVLTF

D: NA
size: NA
J: TRBJ2-3
V: TRBV12-3/TRBV12-4
CDR3: CATSLERLGTDTQYF

D: NA
size: once
J: TRBJ1-2
V: TRBV29-1
CDR3: CSVELDYDYTF

D: TRBD2
size: few
J: TRBJ2-1
V: TRBV12-3/TRBV12-4
CDR3: CASSRGGTWLFNEQFF

D: NA
size: NA
J: TRBJ2-1
V: TRBV6-1
CDR3: CASSGRDNKEQFF

D: TRBD1
size: NA
J: TRBJ2-2
V: TRBV28
CDR3: CATNRGLNTGELLF

D: NA
size: NA
J: TRBJ1-3
V: TRBV30
CDR3: CAWSFGRAGNTICF

D: TRBD1
size: NA
J: TRBJ2-2
V: TRBV28
CDR3: CASSLTRDSYTWELLF

D: NA
size: NA
J: TRBJ2-2
V: TRBV4-1
CDR3: CASSIVTRFRTGELFF

D: NA
size: NA
J: TRBJ1-3
V: TRBV20-1
CDR3: CSARAKEALYF

D: NA
size: NA
J: TRBJ1-3
V: TRBV29-1
CDR3: CSVWADSGNIIYF

D: NA
size: large
J: TRBJ1-6
V: TRBV11-2
CDR3: CASSLRRDYSPLHF

D: NA
size: NA
J: TRBJ1-2
V: TRBV4-1
CDR3: CASSQDQGPRGYTF

D: NA
size: NA
J: TRBJ2-5
V: TRBV15
CDR3: CATSRYSLPETQYF

D: TRBD2
size: NA
J: TRBJ2-7
V: TRBV11-2
CDR3: CPSRLRGLAVSDEHYF

D: TRBD2
size: NA
J: TRBJ2-2
V: TRBV12-3/TRBV12-4
CDR3: CASTTTSGFVNGELFF

D: TRBD2
size: NA
J: TRBJ2-1
V: TRBV11-2
CDR3: CASSFIAGGDSEHFF

D: NA
size: NA
J: TRBJ2-3
V: TRBV7-2
CDR3: CASSNPSGGTDTQYF

D: TRBD2
size: NA
J: TRBJ2-1
V: TRBV10-3
CDR3: CAISKKLAGVSSYNEQFF

D: NA
size: NA
J: TRBJ2-4
V: TRBV11-1
CDR3: CASSRDAGASVYIQYF

D: NA
size: NA
J: TRBJ2-7
V: TRBV4-2
CDR3: CASSQDQSRVQYF

D: NA
size: NA
J: TRBJ2-1
V: TRBV28
CDR3: CASSFAQRRPSSSYNEQFF

D: NA
size: NA
J: TRBJ1-5
V: TRBV20-1
CDR3: CSASNTGGAIQPQHF

D: NA
size: NA
J: TRBJ2-2
V: TRBV20-1
CDR3: CSASPSSWIGELFF

D: NA
size: NA
J: TRBJ2-1
V: TRBV4-3
CDR3: CASSQELVINNEQLF

D: NA
size: NA
J: TRBJ1-2
V: TRBV12-3/TRBV12-4
CDR3: CASNPVGRGYGYTF